Listed here are 21 T cell receptor beta chains from one sample, sequenced in a study of cytomegalovirus exposure and HLA in healthy donors. With 60 Vbeta and 13 Jbeta primers, the PCR was carried out. Assay used: immunoSEQ multiplex PCR; TCRdb lists only in-frame clones, some missing. The repertoire consists of about 190,000 clones, with around nine tenths occurring once and the leading ten covering 1.5% to 2%. The sample was PBMCs. These receptors all come from a woman between 18 and 30 years old in good health and CMV-seronegative.

This sequence joins TRBV6-5 and TRBJ2-3, with D possibly matching TRBD2 (5 bases). V shed 0 bases and J shed 0 bases, with 10 bases lying between them. The CDR3 runs to 16 residues. The germline gives CDR1 MNHEY, CDR2 SVGAGI. CDR3: CASSYSSGISTDTQYF. The CDR3 DNA follows: TGTGCCAGCAGTTACTCGAGCGGAATTAGCACAGATACGCAGTATTTT.

The rearrangement uses TRBV6-1 and TRBJ1-5; D is undetermined. The length of the CDR3 is 15 residues. Trimming removed 6 bases at V and 4 bases at J, with 16 bases between. Germline CDR1 reads MNHNS; CDR2 reads SASEGT. The CDR3 spells CASREMGHTNQPQHF. The CDR3 coding sequence is TGTGCCAGCAGGGAAATGGGCCACACTAATCAGCCCCAGCATTTT.

The chain links TRBV2 to TRBJ1-2, with D possibly TRBD1 on 5 matching bases. V lost 3 bases and J 3 bases, leaving 14 bases between the germline ends. This CDR3 is 15 amino acids long. From germline, CDR1 is SNHLY and CDR2 FYNNEI. The CDR3 spells CASSDSGRVDYGYTF. CDR3 coding DNA: TGTGCCAGCAGTGATTCGGGCAGGGTGGACTATGGCTACACCTTC.

The chain links TRBV30 to TRBJ1-1; possibly TRBD1 for D (5 bases). CDR1 is GTSNPN, CDR2 SVGIG, per germline (reference sequence). Deletions cut 5 bases from V and 8 bases from J, with 12 bases between. The CDR3 covers 11 residues. This chain's CDR3 is CAWGRGTEAFF. The CDR3 region has the DNA TGTGCCTGGGGACGCGGGACGGAAGCTTTCTTT.

The chain recombines TRBV5-4 with TRBJ2-7; the match to TRBD2 covers 12 bases. Trimming removed 3 bases from V and 6 bases from J; junction bases left unmatched: 4. This CDR3 comprises 14 residues. CDR1 and CDR2 (germline): SGHNT, YYREEE (reference sequence). CDR3 bases: TGTGCCAGCAGCTCTGGACTAGCGGGATCCGAGCAGTACTTC. Amino acids: CASSSGLAGSEQYF.

This chain connects TRBV6-5 to TRBJ1-1, with TRBD1 matching 8 bases. This CDR3 is built from 13 residues. Trimming removed 5 bases from V and 9 bases from J; junction bases left unmatched: 8. CDR1 MNHEY and CDR2 SVGAGI come from the germline V gene. CDR3 residues: CASSQGAPFKAFF. CDR3 bases: TGTGCCAGCAGTCAGGGGGCCCCTTTTAAAGCTTTCTTT.

The DNA for the CDR3 is TGTGCCATTATGGACAGGGGACCCCGTACGCAGTATTTT. Translating it yields CAIMDRGPRTQYF. The J gene is TRBJ2-3, the V gene TRBV28, with TRBD1 matching 9 bases. J gave up 8 bases and V 10 bases, and 10 bases lay outside the gene matches. Germline V gives CDR1 MDHEN, CDR2 SYDVKM. This CDR3 region has 13 residues.

The rearrangement links TRBV28 to TRBJ2-1; D is possibly TRBD2 (5 bases). Germline CDR1 and CDR2: MDHEN and SYDVKM. This CDR3 region has 13 residues. Between the trimmed V and J ends, which lost 3 bases and 2 bases, there was a span of 5 bases. The CDR3 DNA reads TGTGCCAGCAGTTTCGGGGCCTACAATGAGCAGTTCTTC. It codes for CASSFGAYNEQFF.

V and J are TRBV11-2 and TRBJ1-6, with TRBD1 matching 7 bases. Germline CDR1 SGHAT, CDR2 FQNNGV. The CDR3 is made up of 14 amino acids. V dropped 7 bases and J dropped 9; count of bases not matched to a gene: 9. The CDR3 protein is CASTHGQAGSPLHF. In DNA, the CDR3 is TGTGCCAGCACCCATGGACAGGCCGGTTCACCCCTCCACTTT.

This rearrangement joins TRBV18 to TRBJ1-2, with 11 bases identical to TRBD1. Losses at the gene ends were 3 bases for V and 5 bases for J; bases not matched to a gene: 5. Germline V gene sequence: CDR1 KGHSH, CDR2 LQKENI. The CDR3 consists of 15 residues. CDR3 nucleotide sequence: TGTGCCAGCTCACCCGGACAGGGGGCGCCGTATGGCTACACCTTC. Its translation is CASSPGQGAPYGYTF.

The rearrangement links TRBV11-3 to TRBJ2-4; a possible D gene is TRBD1 (5 bases). This CDR3 comprises 15 residues. V lost 0 bases and J 11 bases, leaving 17 bases between the germline ends. Germline V gene lookup returns CDR1 SGHNT and CDR2 YENEEA. The CDR3 coding sequence is TGTGCCAGCAGCTTAGATCCAGGGCCAGGCCCTGTTCAGTACTTC. Translated: CASSLDPGPGPVQYF.

V and J are TRBV28 and TRBJ2-7, with a tentative D call TRBD1 (7 bases). This CDR3 is built from 15 residues. Germline V gene lookup returns CDR1 MDHEN and CDR2 SYDVKM. V lost 0 bases and J 5 bases, leaving 14 bases between the germline ends. The CDR3 coding sequence is TGTGCCAGCAGTTTATGGGGGCAGGGGGGAAACGAGCAGTACTTC. It translates to CASSLWGQGGNEQYF.

Only one count was recorded for this clone. This chain joins TRBV10-3 and TRBJ2-5; TRBD1 matches 7 bases. V gave up 2 bases and J gave up 5 bases; unmatched junction bases: 5. The CDR3 runs to 14 residues. Germline V gene lookup returns CDR1 ENHRY and CDR2 SYGVKD. The CDR3: CAISEDRVGETQYF. DNA of the CDR3: TGTGCCATCAGTGAGGACAGGGTGGGGGAGACCCAGTACTTC.

This chain uses TRBV13 with TRBJ1-1; 8 bases are shared with TRBD1. In germline, CDR1 is PRHDT, CDR2 FYEKMQ (reference sequence). There are 15 residues in the CDR3. After removal of 3 bases from V and 4 bases from J, the junction contained 7 bases not matched to a gene. The CDR3 is CASSFTVQGGTEAFF. CDR3 DNA: TGTGCCAGCAGCTTTACCGTACAGGGGGGCACTGAAGCTTTCTTT.

The V and J genes are TRBV4-2 and TRBJ1-2, with D maybe TRBD1 (5 bases). V lost 0 bases and J lost 1, with 12 bases in between. This CDR3 has 16 amino acids. Germline values: CDR1 LGHNA, CDR2 YNFKEQ. CDR3 DNA: TGTGCCAGCAGCCAAGAGCGGGGGATGATTAACTATGGCTACACCTTC. Translated: CASSQERGMINYGYTF.

V usage is TRBV7-3 and J usage is TRBJ2-3; 8 nucleotides match TRBD2. The CDR3 length is 17 residues. After removal of 5 bases from V and 4 bases from J, the junction contained 14 bases not matched to a gene. CDR1 and CDR2 (germline): SGHTA, FQGTGA. CDR3: CASSPEGLAGLADTQYF. DNA for the CDR3: TGTGCCAGCAGCCCCGAGGGGCTAGCGGGTCTCGCAGATACGCAGTATTTT.

This clone was counted once. The V and J genes are TRBV6-6 and TRBJ1-1, with 8 bases that match TRBD1. The CDR3 covers 13 residues. With V trimmed by 6 bases and J by 5 bases, 5 bases remained unmatched. The V gene's germline CDR1 is MNHNY and CDR2 SVGAGI (reference sequence). DNA for the CDR3: TGTGCCAGCAGGAGGACAGGGCTGACTGAAGCTTTCTTT. Encoded protein: CASRRTGLTEAFF.

V usage is TRBV4-1 and J usage is TRBJ1-5; D is possibly TRBD1 (5 bases). The CDR3 covers 15 residues. V shed 2 bases and J shed 7 bases, with 15 bases lying between them. Germline loops: CDR1 MGHRA, CDR2 YSYEKL. CDR3 sequence: CASSQWGQGGQPQHF. DNA for the CDR3: TGCGCCAGCAGCCAATGGGGCCAGGGAGGGCAGCCCCAGCATTTT.

The chain recombines TRBV7-6 with TRBJ2-1; TRBD1 matches 7 bases. The germline CDR1 and CDR2 sequences are SGHVS and FNYEAQ. Trimming cost V 5 bases and J 3 bases; bases outside gene matches: 10. The CDR3 runs to 16 residues. CDR3 amino acids: CASSGDAGGFYNEQFF. CDR3 nucleotide sequence: TGTGCCAGCAGCGGGGACGCAGGGGGTTTCTACAATGAGCAGTTCTTC.

V gene TRBV28 combines with J gene TRBJ2-7, with TRBD2 matching over 7 bases. J gave up 2 bases and V 6 bases, and 10 bases lay outside the gene matches. This CDR3 is built from 15 residues. Germline CDR1 and CDR2: MDHEN and SYDVKM. The CDR3 spells CASSLSGAATYEQYF. CDR3 in DNA: TGTGCCAGCAGCCTCAGCGGGGCCGCTACCTACGAGCAGTACTTC.

This clone was recorded a few times. The rearrangement links TRBV29-1 to TRBJ2-7; TRBD2 might be the D (6 bases). Between the trimmed V and J ends, which lost 7 bases and 7 bases, there was a span of 17 bases. CDR3 length: 12 amino acids. Germline V gives CDR1 SQVTM, CDR2 ANQGSEA. The CDR3 protein is CSATGPRGEQYF. In DNA, the CDR3 is TGCAGCGCTACGGGACCTCGGGGGGAGCAGTACTTC.